The 18 T cell receptor beta chains below were found in one sample sequenced in a study of T-cell memory formation after mild COVID-19 (dated by TCRdb to about 2021). The library was prepared using 5' RACE. The reads were generated on an Illumina NovaSeq 6000. TCRdb cleaned the public reads at Q25 with fastp, built clones with MiXCR and kept in-frame beta chains. Every CDR3 protein is listed once, alongside the most common genes and DNA of its rows. Across this sample there are about 430,000 distinct CDR3 sequences, with approximately 18% seen only once. Roughly 21% of the sample rests with the top ten. The material sequenced was PBMCs or a T cell subset sorted from them (not recorded which). These receptors all stem from a man aged 18 to 29 who had mild COVID-19 (a few samples of this study predate the infection). The sample titles of this study are shuffled in the database, so cell type and time point are left out; the donor was told from shared clones.

There are a few counts of this clonotype. One end of the junction does not line up with germline, which may come from a read error. The chain is built from TRBV7-7 and TRBJ2-2; D might be TRBD2 (6 bases). Germline V gene lookup returns CDR1 SSHAT and CDR2 FNYEAQ (reference sequence). The CDR3 loop spans 13 amino acids. CDR3 bases: TGTGCTAGCAGCCCGCGCGGGGACGGGGAGCTGTTTTTT. This encodes CASSPRGDGELFF.

There are a few counts of this clonotype. The rearrangement joins TRBV4-1 to TRBJ2-5; TRBD2 agrees at 13 bases. Per germline, CDR1 MGHRA and CDR2 YSYEKL. The CDR3 totals 17 residues. The J segment lost 2 bases and the V segment lost 3 bases, leaving 6 bases of the junction unmatched. CDR3 amino acids: CASSQGLAGLEQETQYF. The CDR3 coding sequence is TGCGCCAGCAGCCAGGGACTAGCGGGGTTGGAGCAAGAGACCCAGTACTTC.

This clonotype was detected a few times. The chain recombines TRBV3-1 with TRBJ1-6; no clear D. CDR1 is LGHDT and CDR2 is YNNKEL in the germline V gene (reference sequence). Trimming removed 3 bases from V and 9 bases from J, with 15 bases in between. CDR3 length: 15 residues. CDR3: CASSHGTGEISPLHF. Written as DNA, the CDR3 is TGTGCCAGCAGCCATGGAACCGGGGAAATTTCACCCCTCCACTTT. The full variable domain, its missing parts supplied by reference TRBV3-1 and TRBJ1-6, is DTAVSQTPKYLVTQMGNDKSIKCEQNLGHDTMYWYKQDSKKFLKIMFSYNNKELIINETVPNRFSPKSPDKAHLNLHINSLELGDSAVYFCASSHGTGEISPLHFGNGTRLTVT.

The V gene is TRBV20-1, the J gene TRBJ1-6, with 9 positions matching TRBD1. Per germline, CDR1 DFQATT and CDR2 SNEGSKA (reference sequence). After removal of 3 bases from V and 4 bases from J, the junction contained 7 bases not matched to a gene. This CDR3 comprises 16 residues. The DNA for the CDR3 is TGCAGTGCTAGGCGGGGGACAGGGTCTTATAATTCACCCCTCCACTTT. Translation: CSARRGTGSYNSPLHF.

This clonotype has a count of ten or more. V is TRBV7-2 and J is TRBJ1-2; D may be TRBD1 (5 bases). V was shortened by 1 base and J by 8 bases, with 14 bases between the two germline ends. The CDR3 has 14 residues. Germline-derived CDR1 and CDR2 are SGHTA and FQGNSA. The chain's CDR3 is CASSLVGQGDGYTF. The CDR3 nucleotides are TGTGCCAGCAGCTTAGTGGGGCAGGGTGACGGCTACACCTTC.

This clonotype was counted between two and nine times. This chain uses TRBV30 with TRBJ1-2; D is ambiguous. CDR3 length equals 12 residues. Trimming removed 4 bases from V and 2 bases from J, with 8 bases in between. From germline, CDR1 is GTSNPN and CDR2 SVGIG (reference sequence). CDR3 loop: CAWTTPNYGYTF. CDR3 nucleotides: TGTGCCTGGACTACTCCCAACTATGGCTACACCTTC.

A few counts support this clonotype. The chain couples TRBV7-9 to TRBJ2-5; 8 positions match TRBD1. This CDR3 region has 15 residues. After removal of 5 bases from V and 5 bases from J, the junction contained 10 bases not matched to a gene. CDR1 and CDR2 (germline): SEHNR, FQNEAQ (reference sequence). CDR3: CASSPTTGARETQYF. The DNA for the CDR3 is TGTGCCAGCAGCCCAACGACAGGGGCGCGGGAGACCCAGTACTTC.

The CDR3 region has the DNA TGTGCCAGCAGCCAAGGTGGAAGGCCCTCTGACCTCCACTTT. Translated, it gives CASSQGGRPSDLHF. This chain uses TRBV3-1 with TRBJ1-6; D gene uncertain. The CDR3 has 14 residues. V was shortened by 1 base and J by 15 bases, with 16 bases between the two germline ends. The germline gives CDR1 LGHDT, CDR2 YNNKEL (reference sequence).

This clonotype showed up just a few times. The rearrangement links TRBV7-6 to TRBJ2-5, with 10 bases fitting TRBD1. The CDR3 runs to 14 residues. Germline values: CDR1 SGHVS, CDR2 FNYEAQ. J lost 5 bases, V lost 5 bases, and 5 bases had no gene match. The CDR3 protein is CASSQGTGVETQYF. CDR3 DNA: TGTGCCAGCAGCCAGGGGACAGGGGTGGAGACCCAGTACTTC.

V gene TRBV28 combines with J gene TRBJ2-1; D is possibly TRBD1 or TRBD2 (5 bases each). This CDR3 is 13 amino acids long. Germline V gene lookup returns CDR1 MDHEN and CDR2 SYDVKM. V lost 7 bases and J 10 bases, leaving 17 bases between the germline ends. This CDR3 is CASNPGPSREQFF. The CDR3 DNA reads as TGTGCCAGCAACCCGGGGCCGTCGAGGGAGCAGTTCTTC.

This clonotype was picked up many times. The rearrangement joins TRBV27 to TRBJ2-5; 8 bases fit TRBD2. J was trimmed by 5 bases and V by 5 bases; bases with no gene match: 7. Germline lookup yields CDR1 MNHEY and CDR2 SMNVEV (reference sequence). CDR3 size: 14 residues. DNA for the CDR3: TGTGCCAGCAGTCTAGGGACTAGAGGGGAGACCCAGTACTTC. It translates to CASSLGTRGETQYF.

The chain combines TRBV12-3 or TRBV12-4 with TRBJ2-3; no clear D. V lost 7 bases to trimming and J lost 0 bases, with 14 bases between them. The CDR3 sequence is 15 residues long. The CDR3 DNA is TGTGCCAGCAACCCGAATGGGTTCAGCACAGATACGCAGTATTTT. Amino acids: CASNPNGFSTDTQYF.

The chain links TRBV20-1 to TRBJ1-2; 9 nucleotides match TRBD1. This CDR3 contains 15 residues. From germline, CDR1 is DFQATT and CDR2 SNEGSKA (reference sequence). The V gene end was trimmed by 6 bases and the J gene end by 5 bases; junction bases not matched to a gene: 13. The CDR3 nucleotides are TGCAGTGCCGTGGACAGGGGCCCTACGACTTATGGCTACACCTTC. Translated, it gives CSAVDRGPTTYGYTF.

This clonotype was seen ten or more times. This rearrangement joins TRBV5-1 to TRBJ2-1; D tentatively reads TRBD1 or TRBD2 (5 bases each). The CDR3 length is 14 residues. V was clipped by 3 bases and J by 3 bases, with 10 bases between them. CDR1 and CDR2 (germline): SGHRS, YFSETQ. The CDR3 sequence: CASSWGSVYNEQFF. CDR3 in DNA: TGCGCCAGCAGCTGGGGGAGTGTCTACAATGAGCAGTTCTTC.

The chain carries TRBV18 and TRBJ2-2; D possibly corresponds to TRBD2 (6 bases). Looked up from germline, CDR1 is KGHSH and CDR2 is LQKENI. V was pared by 1 base and J by 5 bases, with 14 bases between. The CDR3 totals 16 residues. The CDR3 DNA sequence: TGTGCCAGCTCACCACGACCTAGCGTTTCTACCGGGGAGCTGTTTTTT. Translating it yields CASSPRPSVSTGELFF.

The CDR3 sequence is CASSPQGRGGETQYF. The CDR3 nucleotides read TGTGCCAGCAGCCCACAGGGGCGGGGAGGGGAGACCCAGTACTTC. This chain joins TRBV7-3 and TRBJ2-5; D may match TRBD1 or TRBD2 (7 bases each). There are 15 residues in the CDR3. V was cut by 5 bases and J by 5 bases, with 18 bases left in between. Germline V gene lookup returns CDR1 SGHTA and CDR2 FQGTGA.

This clonotype was counted between two and nine times. The V and J genes are TRBV9 and TRBJ2-1; the match to TRBD1 covers 7 bases. CDR3 length: 15 residues. Germline values: CDR1 SGDLS, CDR2 YYNGEE. J lost 2 bases, V lost 2 bases, and 4 bases had no gene match. CDR3 nucleotides: TGTGCCAGCAGCGTTCAGGGGGTAACCTACAATGAGCAGTTCTTC. Translating it yields CASSVQGVTYNEQFF. Filled out from reference TRBV9 and TRBJ2-1, the complete variable domain reads DSGVTQTPKHLITATGQRVTLRCSPRSGDLSVYWYQQSLDQGLQFLIQYYNGEERAKGNILERFSAQQFPDLHSELNLSSLELGDSALYFCASSVQGVTYNEQFFGPGTRLTVL.

The chain has TRBV7-6 and TRBJ1-4; TRBD1 is a possible D gene (6 bases). Per the germline V gene, CDR1 is SGHVS and CDR2 is FNYEAQ. V was pared by 3 bases and J by 5 bases, with 13 bases between. CDR3 length equals 15 residues. This chain's CDR3 is CASSFGGGRNEKLFF. The CDR3 coding sequence is TGTGCCAGCAGCTTCGGCGGGGGGCGGAATGAAAAACTGTTTTTT.